This record looks at one T cell receptor (beta chain) sequence and its context. The target antigen is unknown. The investigators sampled blood at baseline, at cycle 4 day 1, and at cycle 7 day 1. Trimming removed 2 bases from V and 7 bases from J; junction bases left unmatched: 3. The CDR3 length is 12 residues. CDR1 and CDR2 from the germline V gene are SQVTM and ANQGSEA. The sample belongs to a study of OX40 agonist ivuxolimab in advanced cancers. Study context: At 0.01 to 10 mg/kg, ivuxolimab was administered intravenously to patients every 2 weeks.

The study, taken as a whole, reports: Some patients who did not respond also had low normalized T-cell clonal expansion.

Only in-frame clones appear in the TCRdb table, and some are missing; sequencing was by immunoSEQ multiplex PCR. Here the sample spans approximately 45,000 clones, 80% to 90% being singletons. The rearrangement joins TRBV29-1 to TRBJ1-2; 8 nucleotides match TRBD1. This TCR derives from an adult with an advanced solid tumor such as melanoma, head and neck, liver or kidney cancer. The source was CD4+ or CD8+ T cells sorted from blood, collected in a trial of the OX40 agonist ivuxolimab. The CDR3 bases are TGCAGCGTTGAACAGGGGGCGTCTGGCTACACCTTC. Residues: CSVEQGASGYTF.